This T cell receptor beta chain emerged from a study of shared clonotypes between healthy human individuals. The V end was cut by 2 bases, the J end by 3 bases, with 11 bases between. The germline gives CDR1 MNHEY, CDR2 SMNVEV (reference sequence). The CDR3 loop spans 14 amino acids. Sorted-subset replicate PCRs used around 0.2 ug DNA, around 31,000 T cell genomes. Sequencing was performed with immunoSEQ multiplex PCR; in TCRdb, only in-frame clones are kept and a portion is missing. This sample has about 2.1 million clones, with around 93% found just once. Positively selected for CCR7, the CD45RO-negative cells used as naive CD8 cells excluded terminally differentiated effector memory CD45RA+ cells. This clone was counted once.

J is TRBJ2-7 and V is TRBV27, with D perhaps matching TRBD1 (6 bases). This TCR came from a man between 18 and 35 years old in good health. Some clones in this sample may be carry-over from other donors' samples. Sequenced input: naive CD8+ T cells from PBMCs. CDR3 sequence reads: CASSLDRTFYEQYF. In DNA, the CDR3 is TGTGCCAGCAGTTTAGACAGGACTTTCTACGAGCAGTACTTC.